The TCR beta chain under discussion was sequenced for a study of early T cells in non-severe SARS-CoV-2 infection. This clonotype was recorded a few times. Trimming removed 6 bases at V and 3 bases at J, with 2 bases between. CDR1 and CDR2 (germline): MNHEY, SVGEGT. The CDR3 is 10 residues long. Individually, cDNA molecules had unique molecular identifiers attached to them. In TCRdb, the 5' RACE reads were re-called with MiXCR into one record per CDR3 protein. The sample yields 65,000 to 95,000 distinct CDR3 sequences, more than 10% seen once. This specimen consisted of whole blood, obtained at baseline. This TCR was recovered from an adult who was a healthcare worker with PCR-confirmed SARS-CoV-2 infection or an uninfected control (not recorded which). The donor label of this sample is uncertain. This sequence joins TRBV6-2 or TRBV6-3 and TRBJ1-2; no reliable D call. CDR3 region: CASRDYGYTF. CDR3 in DNA: TGTGCCAGCAGAGACTATGGCTACACCTTC.